This T cell receptor beta chain was sequenced during a study of blood T cell repertoires in COVID-19. Study-level background: In each case, the material was cDNA or gDNA derived from T cells, B-cell-depleted T cells, or PBMCs.

Which cohort a participant joined came from the clinical history participants gave. The data were produced by immunoSEQ multiplex PCR, yet TCRdb's version contains in-frame clones alone and is incomplete. The sample carries roughly 200,000 clones, 65% to 85% recorded once. This CDR3 region has 13 residues. Germline loops: CDR1 MNHEY, CDR2 SMNVEV (reference sequence). The junction had 12 bases not matched to a gene; V was cut back by 5 bases and J by 13 bases. Sequencing was performed on PBMCs or T cells enriched from blood (not recorded which). J is TRBJ2-7 and V is TRBV27; TRBD1 matches 9 bases. The TCR comes from a woman aged 30 to 39 who had been exposed to COVID-19. CDR3 loop: CASSPLGGQGHYF. The DNA of the CDR3 is TGTGCCAGCAGTCCCTTAGGAGGACAGGGGCACTACTTC.